This is a list of T cell receptor beta chains from one sample in a study of molecular identifiers for immune sequencing clone quantification. TCRdb fed the PCR reads into MiXCR, producing one record per CDR3 protein. The sample has about 68,000 distinct CDR3 sequences; 15% to 20% are singletons. The sample taken for sequencing was naive CD8+ T cells from blood, with Jurkat cell RNA spiked in. The receptor set was obtained from a human donor in good health. Some libraries in this study had Jurkat cell RNA spiked in. The CDR3 runs from the conserved cysteine through the conserved F or W. The D gene is left open where the match is weak. Clone size is given for some rows only: seen once, a few or many times, or a class if the clone is expanded.

clone_size | d_call | j_call | v_call | cdr3_nt | cdr3_aa
many | . | TRBJ2-7 | TRBV6-2/TRBV6-3 | TGTGCCAGCAGTTACTTCGGGCCCTCCTACGAGCAGTACTTC | CASSYFGPSYEQYF
. | TRBD2 | TRBJ2-1 | TRBV6-4 | TGTGCCAGCCGGGGGGGAGGGCCAGGGAATGAGCAGTTCTTC | CASRGGGPGNEQFF
many | . | TRBJ2-1 | TRBV20-1 | TGCAGTGCCACATCCCGAGACCAGGGATCCTACAATGAGCAGTTCTTC | CSATSRDQGSYNEQFF
many | . | TRBJ2-2 | TRBV5-4 | TGTGCCAGCAGTTTTGATGGAGGCCGGGAGCTGTTTTTT | CASSFDGGRELFF
many | . | TRBJ1-1 | TRBV19 | TGTGCCAGTAGTATGATACAGGGTCTGGCTGAAGCTTTCTTT | CASSMIQGLAEAFF
many | TRBD2 | TRBJ2-7 | TRBV4-3 | TGCGCCAGCAGCCAAGATACTAGCGTCAGTGGCTACGAGCAGTACTTC | CASSQDTSVSGYEQYF
few | TRBD2 | TRBJ2-2 | TRBV3-1 | TGTGCCAGCAGCCCCGGGGGGACTAGTGTCCTCCCCGGGGCCGGGGAGCTGTTTTTT | CASSPGGTSVLPGAGELFF
many | TRBD2 | TRBJ2-7 | TRBV7-6 | TGTGCCAGCAGCTTAGCCCTAGCGGGAGCTGAGCAGTACTTC | CASSLALAGAEQYF
. | . | TRBJ2-1 | TRBV2 | TGTGCCAGCATGAGGAGCTCCTACAATGAGCAGTTCTTC | CASMRSSYNEQFF
many | . | TRBJ2-1 | TRBV7-9 | TGTGCCAGCAGCCTCATACAGAGTTACAATGAGCAGTTCTTC | CASSLIQSYNEQFF
many | TRBD2 | TRBJ2-3 | TRBV27 | TGTGCCAGCAGCGCTAGCGGGAGAGCCGATACGCAGTATTTT | CASSASGRADTQYF
many | TRBD2 | TRBJ2-1 | TRBV27 | TGTGCCAGCAGTCCGCTGCTAGCGGGGGCCTACAATGAGCAGTTCTTC | CASSPLLAGAYNEQFF
. | . | TRBJ2-7 | TRBV19 | TGTGCCAGTAGTATAGTCCGGGGCTCCTACGAGCAGTACTTC | CASSIVRGSYEQYF
many | . | TRBJ2-2 | TRBV4-2 | TGTGCCAGCAGCCAAGATGCCACCGGGGAGCTGTTTTTT | CASSQDATGELFF
. | . | TRBJ2-1 | TRBV3-1 | TGTGCCAGCAGCCACGCGGTACAGGATTACAATGAGCAGTTCTTC | CASSHAVQDYNEQFF
many | . | TRBJ2-7 | TRBV4-1 | TGCGCCAGCAGCCAACTCGCTAAACCTGGCGCCGAGCAGTACTTC | CASSQLAKPGAEQYF
. | . | TRBJ2-5 | TRBV13 | TGTGCCAGCAGCGATCTAGCTAGCCAGACCCAGTACTTC | CASSDLASQTQYF
. | TRBD2 | TRBJ2-1 | TRBV4-3 | TGCGCCAGCAGCCAGGCTAGCGGAACCCCCTACAATGAGCAGTTCTTC | CASSQASGTPYNEQFF
many | . | TRBJ2-7 | TRBV4-2 | TGTGCCAGCAGCCCGTACGGAACTAGCTCCTACGAGCAGTACTTC | CASSPYGTSSYEQYF
many | TRBD2 | TRBJ2-3 | TRBV7-9 | TGTGCCAGCAGCTCCGGACTAGCGGTACGCACAGATACGCAGTATTTT | CASSSGLAVRTDTQYF
few | . | TRBJ1-2 | TRBV6-5 | TGTGCCAGCACCTTGAAGAGGTACGGGCACGGCTACACCTTC | CASTLKRYGHGYTF
many | . | TRBJ2-5 | TRBV27 | TGTGCCAGCAGTTATTTAGGTTCCGGGGCCCTCCAAGAGACCCAGTACTTC | CASSYLGSGALQETQYF
many | . | TRBJ2-1 | TRBV29-1 | TGCAGCGTTGACGCCGGTACCTACAATGAGCAGTTCTTC | CSVDAGTYNEQFF
many | . | TRBJ2-3 | TRBV20-1 | TGCAGTGCTTCCACGGGAAAGGGGTACAGATTCTCAATTGGCACAGATACGCAGTATTTT | CSASTGKGYRFSIGTDTQYF
many | TRBD1 | TRBJ1-1 | TRBV9 | TGTGCCAGCAGCGTAACGGACAGGGGGGACACTGAAGCTTTCTTT | CASSVTDRGDTEAFF